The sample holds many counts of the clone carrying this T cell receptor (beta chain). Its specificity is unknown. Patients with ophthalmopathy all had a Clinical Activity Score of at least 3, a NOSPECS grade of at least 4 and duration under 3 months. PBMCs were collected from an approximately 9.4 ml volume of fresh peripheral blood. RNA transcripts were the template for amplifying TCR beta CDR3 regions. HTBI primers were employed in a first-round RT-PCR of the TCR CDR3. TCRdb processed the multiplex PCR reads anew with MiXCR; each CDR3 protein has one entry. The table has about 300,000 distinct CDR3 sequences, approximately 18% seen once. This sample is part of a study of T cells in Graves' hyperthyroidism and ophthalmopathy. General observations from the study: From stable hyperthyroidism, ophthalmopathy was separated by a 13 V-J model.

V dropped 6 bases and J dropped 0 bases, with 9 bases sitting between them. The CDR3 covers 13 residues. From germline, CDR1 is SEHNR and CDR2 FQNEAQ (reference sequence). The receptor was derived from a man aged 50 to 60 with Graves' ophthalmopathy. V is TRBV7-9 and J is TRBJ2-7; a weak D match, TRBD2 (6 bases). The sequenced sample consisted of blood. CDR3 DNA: TGTGCCAGCAGGCGGGACCTCTCCTACGAGCAGTACTTC. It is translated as CASRRDLSYEQYF.